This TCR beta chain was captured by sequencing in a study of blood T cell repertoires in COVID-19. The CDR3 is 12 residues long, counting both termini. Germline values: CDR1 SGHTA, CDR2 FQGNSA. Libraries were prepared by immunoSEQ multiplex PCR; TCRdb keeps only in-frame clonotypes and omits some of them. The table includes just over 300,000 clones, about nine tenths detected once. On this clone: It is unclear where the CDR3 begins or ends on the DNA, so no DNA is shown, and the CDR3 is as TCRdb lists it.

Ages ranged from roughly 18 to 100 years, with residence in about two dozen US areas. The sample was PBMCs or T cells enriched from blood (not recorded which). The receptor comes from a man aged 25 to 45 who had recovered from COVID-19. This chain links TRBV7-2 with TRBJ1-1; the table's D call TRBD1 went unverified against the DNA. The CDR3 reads CASSFGQGNTFF.